This T cell receptor (beta chain) was recovered during a study of blood T cell repertoires in COVID-19 (dated by TCRdb to between 2020 and 2021). Describing the broader study: The collaborator samples originated in the United States, Italy and Spain and spanned the acute and convalescent phases of COVID-19. A freely available public database, intended as a resource for researchers studying the immune response to SARS-CoV-2, is where the repertoires were released. Where HLA class I and class II types were available, the types were taken from metadata supplied by the sample provider, not from assay-based typing. Subjects who had been exposed to COVID-19, were actively infected with it, or had recovered from it provided the deeply sampled blood TCRbeta repertoires that made up the dataset. The prospective study material was composed of cDNA or gDNA derived from T cells, B-cell-depleted T cells, or PBMCs. The samples were drawn from the first 160 participants of the ongoing ImmuneRACE study and from roughly 1,300 subjects provided by 6 global collaborators. The sample metadata nearly always contained a de-identified subject ID, COVID-19 status, age in years and sex.

General conclusions and limits of the study: The quantity of clinical and demographic metadata differed by source and by participant and was supplied without curation.

Whole blood was collected in K2EDTA tubes by collaborating institutions according to the institutions' own protocols. Collaborator samples were shipped for TCRbeta analysis as frozen whole blood, isolated PBMCs, or DNA extracted from either sample type. There are 12 amino acids in the CDR3, from cysteine to phenylalanine inclusive. Only the CDR3 portion is preserved as DNA: 36 bases, with reading frame beginning at the first base. Trimming at the junction amounts to 1 base on V and 9 bases on J, and the germline ends lie 9 bases apart. CDR1 is given as MGHRA and CDR2 as YSYEKL, both from the germline V gene. TCRbeta CDR3 regions were amplified from genomic DNA using the immunoSEQ Assay, a bias-controlled multiplex PCR. On the authors' methods: Nucleated cell counts per sample were estimated from amplification of reference gene primers within the assay. Sequence reads were collapsed and filtered to measure the absolute abundance of every unique TCRbeta CDR3 rearrangement. Productive Simpson clonality was computed per sample as the square root of Simpson's diversity index over productive rearrangements. TCRdb mirrors the immuneACCESS table, restricted to in-frame sequences. Some clones are absent from its copies; in checked studies, under half trace to an unresolved V gene, and the reason for the others is unknown. Clone size and V and J calls were adopted from that table, with D and trimming inferred from the DNA. This sample comprises 450,000 to 500,000 clones, approximately 83% of them detected only once. Together, the top ten hold roughly 3.1% of the sample.

The table lists this clone with many counts. Its antigen has not been determined. No base quality values were provided; no much bigger clone lies one nucleotide off. The sequenced sample was peripheral blood. This clonotype was obtained from a human donor in a cohort sampled during active COVID-19. The sequence joins TRBV4-1 to TRBJ2-5; no confident D gene assignment can be made. The CDR3 reads as follows: CASSQVSGAQYF. The base sequence is TGCGCCAGCAGCCAAGTCTCCGGAGCCCAGTACTTC.